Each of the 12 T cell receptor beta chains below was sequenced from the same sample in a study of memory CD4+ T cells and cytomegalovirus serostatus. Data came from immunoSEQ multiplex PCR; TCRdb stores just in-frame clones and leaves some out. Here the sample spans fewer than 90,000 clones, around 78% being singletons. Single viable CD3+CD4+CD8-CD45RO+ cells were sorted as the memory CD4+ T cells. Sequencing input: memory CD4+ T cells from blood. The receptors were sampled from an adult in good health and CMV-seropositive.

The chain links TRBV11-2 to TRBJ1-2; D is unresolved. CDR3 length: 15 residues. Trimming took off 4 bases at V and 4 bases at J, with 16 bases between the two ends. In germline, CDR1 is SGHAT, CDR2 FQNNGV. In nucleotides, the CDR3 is TGTGCCAGCAGCTCTGGGGTCAGGCGGTCCTATGGCTACACCTTC. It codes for CASSSGVRRSYGYTF.

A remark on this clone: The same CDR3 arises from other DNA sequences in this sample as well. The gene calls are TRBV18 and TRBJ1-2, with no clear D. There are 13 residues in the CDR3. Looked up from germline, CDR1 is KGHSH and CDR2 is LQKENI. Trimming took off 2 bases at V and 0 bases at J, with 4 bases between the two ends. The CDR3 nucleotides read TGTGCCAGCTCACCAGAAGCTAACTATGGCTACACCTTC. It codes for CASSPEANYGYTF.

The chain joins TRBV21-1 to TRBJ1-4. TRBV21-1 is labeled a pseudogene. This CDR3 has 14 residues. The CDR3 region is CASSFSATNEKLFF. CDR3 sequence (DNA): TGTGCCAGCAGCTTCAGCGCAACTAATGAAAAACTGTTTTTT.

This CDR3 reads CAIKEFSGNTIYF. DNA for the CDR3: TGTGCCATCAAGGAGTTCTCTGGAAACACCATATATTTT. The chain carries TRBV10-3 and TRBJ1-3, with D unclear. Germline CDR1 ENHRY, CDR2 SYGVKD. The ends were cut back, 7 bases at V and 0 bases at J, with 7 bases in the middle. This CDR3 comprises 13 residues.

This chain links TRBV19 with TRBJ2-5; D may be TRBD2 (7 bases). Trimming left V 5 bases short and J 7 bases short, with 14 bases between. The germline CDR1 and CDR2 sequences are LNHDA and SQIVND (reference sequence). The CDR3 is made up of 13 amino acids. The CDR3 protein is CASSSGLGGTQYF. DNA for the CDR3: TGTGCCAGTAGTTCCGGACTAGGGGGGACCCAGTACTTC.

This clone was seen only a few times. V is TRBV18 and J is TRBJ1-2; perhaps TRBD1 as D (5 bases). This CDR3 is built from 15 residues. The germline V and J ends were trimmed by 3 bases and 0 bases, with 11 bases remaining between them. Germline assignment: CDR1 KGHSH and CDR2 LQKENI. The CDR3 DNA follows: TGTGCCAGCTCACCGTCTTCGGACACTAACTATGGCTACACCTTC. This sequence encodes CASSPSSDTNYGYTF.

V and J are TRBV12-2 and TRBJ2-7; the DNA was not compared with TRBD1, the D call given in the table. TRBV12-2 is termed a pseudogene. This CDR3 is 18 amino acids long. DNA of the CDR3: TGTGCAAGTCGCTTAGCCATCGTCGAGGCAGGGCATTCCTACGAGCAGTACTTC. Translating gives CASRLAIVEAGHSYEQYF.

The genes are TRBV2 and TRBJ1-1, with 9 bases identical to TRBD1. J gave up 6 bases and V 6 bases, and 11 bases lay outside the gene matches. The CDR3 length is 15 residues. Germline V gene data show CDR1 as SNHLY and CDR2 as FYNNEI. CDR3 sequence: CASRPGQGGYPEAFF. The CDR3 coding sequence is TGTGCCAGCAGGCCGGGACAGGGTGGTTACCCTGAAGCTTTCTTT. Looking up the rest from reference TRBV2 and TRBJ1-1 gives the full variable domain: EPEVTQTPSHQVTQMGQEVILRCVPISNHLYFYWYRQILGQKVEFLVSFYNNEISEKSEIFDDQFSVERPDGSNFTLKIRSTKLEDSAMYFCASRPGQGGYPEAFFGQGTRLTVV.

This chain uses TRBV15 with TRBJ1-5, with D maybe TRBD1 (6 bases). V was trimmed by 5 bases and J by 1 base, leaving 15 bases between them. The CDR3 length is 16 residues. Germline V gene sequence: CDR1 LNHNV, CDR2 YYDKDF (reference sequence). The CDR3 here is CATSRTDFGSNQPQHF. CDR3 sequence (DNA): TGTGCCACCAGCCGGACAGACTTTGGGAGCAATCAGCCCCAGCATTTT.

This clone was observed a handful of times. The CDR3 region has the DNA TGTGCCAGCAGTTACTCGACAAGTCAAACCCTCCACTTT. It specifies CASSYSTSQTLHF. The chain uses TRBV6-5 and TRBJ1-6, with D hard to call. The CDR3 covers 13 residues. The V gene's germline CDR1 is MNHEY and CDR2 SVGAGI. V lost 0 bases to trimming and J lost 14 bases, with 11 bases between them.

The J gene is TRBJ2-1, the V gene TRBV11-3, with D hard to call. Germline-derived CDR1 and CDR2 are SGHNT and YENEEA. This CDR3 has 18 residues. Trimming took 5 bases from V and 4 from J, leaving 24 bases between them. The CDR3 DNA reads TGTGCCAGCAGCCCCCCTATCCATCGAACGAACGTATACAATGAGCAGTTCTTC. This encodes CASSPPIHRTNVYNEQFF.

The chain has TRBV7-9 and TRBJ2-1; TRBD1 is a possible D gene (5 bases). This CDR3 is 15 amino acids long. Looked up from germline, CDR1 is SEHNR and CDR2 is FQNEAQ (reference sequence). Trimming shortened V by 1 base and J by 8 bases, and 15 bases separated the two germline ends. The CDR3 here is CASSLVEAGNDEQFF. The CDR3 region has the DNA TGTGCCAGCAGCTTAGTAGAAGCAGGGAACGATGAGCAGTTCTTC. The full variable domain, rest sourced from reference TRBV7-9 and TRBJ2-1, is DTGVSQNPRHKITKRGQNVTFRCDPISEHNRLYWYRQTLGQGPEFLTYFQNEAQLEKSRLLSDRFSAERPKGSFSTLEIQRTEQGDSAMYLCASSLVEAGNDEQFFGPGTRLTVL.